This T cell receptor beta chain appears in the sequencing data of a study of beta chain features in type 1 diabetes (dated by TCRdb to between 2018 and 2020). In the study overall: Patients and healthy donors did not differ in mean age, gender distribution, total cell number or subset yield. A total of approximately 99,000,000 sorted cells were examined across all samples, and RNA yield correlated strongly with the number of cells per subset. In the study, TCRB repertoires of sorted circulating CD4+ T cell subsets from recently diagnosed type 1 diabetes patients were compared with those of matched healthy donors. Regulatory and stem cell-like memory subsets were isolated from only 8 patients and roughly eight healthy donors, whereas naive and central memory subsets came from all 30 or so donors.

All of the isolated RNA was reverse transcribed with the High Capacity cDNA Reverse Transcription Kit, so expressed TCRB transcripts were sequenced. Naive, central memory and regulatory T cell samples underwent deep immunoSEQ sequencing, averaging approximately 3.5 million total reads per sample. Sorted cells were lysed in RLT buffer, and RNA was extracted using DNase-treated RNeasy Micro or Mini kits according to cell number. Each cell subset was processed on its own to prevent cross-contamination, while patient and healthy donor samples were processed together. The immunoSEQ multiplex PCR was used to amplify TCRB sequences from cDNA, generating 87-bp fragments that spanned the CDR3 region. Sequencing of the amplicons was done on the Illumina HiSeq platform. The paper's processing steps were these. Synthetic template baselines were used to correct PCR bias computationally, reads within Hamming distance 2 were collapsed, and singletons that could not be merged were discarded. Reads were aligned against IMGT to assign V, D and J genes, CDR3 length and insertions or deletions at six rearrangement sites. Within each subset, clonotype counts were normalized to sorted cell number, after which true diversity and Gini coefficients were computed with the tcR R package. Repertoire sharing was quantified using the overlap coefficient calculated on TCRB nucleotide sequences. Out-of-frame TCRB sequences from naive cells were analyzed as a proxy for the pre-selection repertoire. This immuneACCESS table, as held by TCRdb, lists in-frame sequences with V and J called but not all clones. Of the missing ones, under half trace to an unresolved V gene in checked studies; the others have no known cause. V and J calls and clone size follow that table, whereas D and trimming were derived from the DNA. For this sample there are roughly 700,000 clones; roughly 13% appear just once. The ten largest clones capture 0.022% of the sample.

The CDR3 starts with the cysteine, ends with the phenylalanine, and has 14 residues. CDR3 DNA only is kept here, 42 bases in frame from base 1. Looking up the germline V gene yields CDR1 ENHRY and CDR2 SYGVKD. The V and J ends are trimmed by 11 bases and 5 bases, leaving 19 bases between them. Each donor gave one peripheral blood draw, averaging about 100 mL, which was collected into heparinised tubes. Using a panel that included CD45RO, CCR7, CD25, CD127, CD95 and CD27, naive, central memory, regulatory and stem cell-like memory CD4+ T cells were sorted on a BD FACSAria II. Purity was above 95% for every sorted population. Right away, PBMCs were isolated by Lymphoprep density gradient centrifugation and were stained directly, with no culture step. So that batch effects would be minimized, each experiment stained and sorted samples in pairs, pairing one healthy donor with one patient. This clone was seen a handful of times. Its specific antigen is unknown. Qualities for individual bases were not recorded, and no much larger clone is one base off.

Findings and caveats that apply to the study as a whole: HLA sub-analyses involved small numbers of individuals, so any influence of HLA type on TCRB rearrangement remained unresolved. Type 1 diabetes patients showed a moderate but significant shortening of TCRB CDR3 length in all four CD4+ subsets. Because cDNA was sequenced instead of genomic DNA, highly expressing activated cells could be over-represented, though the groups showed no difference in activation or CD3 levels. Patients with type 1 diabetes made fewer insertions and deleted more nucleotides at VDJ recombination sites, implying thymic rearrangement abnormalities. Shorter templates might have been favored by PCR, but patient and control samples were amplified and corrected together, so both groups would have been affected equally by any skew. Naive, central memory and regulatory TCRB repertoires appeared more similar among patients than among healthy donors.

The sequence links TRBV10-3 to TRBJ2-1; the D segment may tentatively be TRBD1 or TRBD2, each giving 5 matched bases. Specimen: naive CD4+ T cells from blood. The cell subset or site label corresponds to: true naive CD4+ T cells. The source is a man younger than 30 with type 1 diabetes. At the DNA level, the sequence is TGTGCCCTAGGGGACCAGAGCCTCAACAATGAGCAGTTCTTC. This codes for CALGDQSLNNEQFF.